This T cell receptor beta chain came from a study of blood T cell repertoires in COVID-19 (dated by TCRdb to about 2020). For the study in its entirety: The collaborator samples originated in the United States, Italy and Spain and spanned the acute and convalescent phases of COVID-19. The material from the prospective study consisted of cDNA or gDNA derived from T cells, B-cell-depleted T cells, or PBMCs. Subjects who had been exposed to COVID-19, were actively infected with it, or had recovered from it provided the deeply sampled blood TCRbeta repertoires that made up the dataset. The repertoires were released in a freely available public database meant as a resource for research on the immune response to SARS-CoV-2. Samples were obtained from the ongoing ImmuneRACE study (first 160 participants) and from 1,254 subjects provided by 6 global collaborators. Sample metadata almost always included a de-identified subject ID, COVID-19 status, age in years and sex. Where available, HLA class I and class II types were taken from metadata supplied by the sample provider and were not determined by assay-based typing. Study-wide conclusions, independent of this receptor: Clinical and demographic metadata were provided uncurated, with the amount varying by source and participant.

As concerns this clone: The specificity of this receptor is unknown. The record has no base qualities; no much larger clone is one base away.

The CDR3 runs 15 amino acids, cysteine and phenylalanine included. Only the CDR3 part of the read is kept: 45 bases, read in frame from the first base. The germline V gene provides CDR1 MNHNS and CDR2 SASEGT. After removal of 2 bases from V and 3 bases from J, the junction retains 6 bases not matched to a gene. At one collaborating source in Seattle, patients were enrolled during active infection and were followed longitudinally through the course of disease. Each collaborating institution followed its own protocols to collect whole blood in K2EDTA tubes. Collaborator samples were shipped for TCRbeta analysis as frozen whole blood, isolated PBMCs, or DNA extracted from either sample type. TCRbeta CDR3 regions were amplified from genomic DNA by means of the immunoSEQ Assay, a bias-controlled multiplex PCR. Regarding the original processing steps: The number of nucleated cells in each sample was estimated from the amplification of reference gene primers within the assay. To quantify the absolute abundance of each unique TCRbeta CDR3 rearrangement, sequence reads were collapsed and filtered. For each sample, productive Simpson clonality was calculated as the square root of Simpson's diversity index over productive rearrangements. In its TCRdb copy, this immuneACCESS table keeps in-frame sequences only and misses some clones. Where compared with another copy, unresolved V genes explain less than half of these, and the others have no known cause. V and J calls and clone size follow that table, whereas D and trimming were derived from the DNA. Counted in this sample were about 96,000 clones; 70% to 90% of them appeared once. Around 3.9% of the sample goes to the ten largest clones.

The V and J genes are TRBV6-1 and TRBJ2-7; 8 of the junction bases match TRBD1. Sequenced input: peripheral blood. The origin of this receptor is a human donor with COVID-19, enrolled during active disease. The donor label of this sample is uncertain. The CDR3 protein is CASSEPGQANYEQYF. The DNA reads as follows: TGTGCCAGCAGTGAACCGGGACAGGCAAACTACGAGCAGTACTTC.